This T cell receptor beta chain was identified during a study of tumor and adjacent non-tumor tissue in lung cancer. There are 13 residues in the CDR3. V lost 6 bases and J lost 6; bases outside the gene matches: 2. Germline V gene lookup returns CDR1 MNHNS and CDR2 SASEGT. The library came from three nested PCR rounds adapted from ARM-PCR protocols. Via MiXCR, TCRdb re-called the multiplex PCR reads, giving one row per CDR3 protein. Seen here are approximately 140,000 distinct CDR3 sequences, around two thirds observed once, and the top ten hold about 18%. The template was RNA from unsorted bulk tissue.

This receptor was taken from a man between 60 and 75 years old with small cell lung cancer. Material: lung tumor tissue. V gene TRBV6-1 combines with J gene TRBJ1-5; TRBD1 matches at 10 bases. The chain's CDR3 is CASRGTGVQPQHF. The CDR3 bases are TGTGCCAGCAGAGGGACAGGGGTTCAGCCCCAGCATTTT.